The T cell receptor (beta chain) described here comes from a study of blood T cell repertoires in COVID-19. Produced via immunoSEQ multiplex PCR; TCRdb's table is partial and in-frame only. Of 350,000 to 450,000 clones in the sample, approximately 90% were seen once. Trimming cost V 4 bases and J 1 base; bases outside gene matches: 4. Germline assignment: CDR1 SNHLY and CDR2 FYNNEI. The CDR3 runs 15 residues. The chain links TRBV2 to TRBJ1-2, with TRBD1 matching 9 bases. This TCR came from a middle-aged woman with COVID-19, enrolled during active disease. The specimen sequenced was peripheral blood. The CDR3 coding sequence is TGTGCCAGCAGTGGAGGGGACAGGGTTAACTATGGCTACACCTTC. Its protein product is CASSGGDRVNYGYTF.